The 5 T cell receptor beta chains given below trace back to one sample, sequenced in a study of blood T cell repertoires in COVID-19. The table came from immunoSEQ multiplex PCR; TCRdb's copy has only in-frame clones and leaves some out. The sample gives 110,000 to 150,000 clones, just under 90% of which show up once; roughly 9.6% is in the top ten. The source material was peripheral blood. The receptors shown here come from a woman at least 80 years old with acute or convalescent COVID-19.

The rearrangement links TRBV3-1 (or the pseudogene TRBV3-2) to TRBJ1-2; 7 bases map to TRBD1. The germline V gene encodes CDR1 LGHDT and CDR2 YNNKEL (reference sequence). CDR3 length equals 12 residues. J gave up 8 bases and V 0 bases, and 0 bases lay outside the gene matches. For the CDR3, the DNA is TGTGCCAGCAGCCAAGAACAGGGGGGCTACACCTTC. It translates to CASSQEQGGYTF.

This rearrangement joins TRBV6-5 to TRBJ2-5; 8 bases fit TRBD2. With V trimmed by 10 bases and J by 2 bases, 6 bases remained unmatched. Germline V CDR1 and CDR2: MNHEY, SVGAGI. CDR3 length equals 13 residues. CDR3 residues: CATPSGRQETQYF. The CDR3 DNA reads TGTGCCACCCCGAGCGGGAGACAAGAGACCCAGTACTTC.

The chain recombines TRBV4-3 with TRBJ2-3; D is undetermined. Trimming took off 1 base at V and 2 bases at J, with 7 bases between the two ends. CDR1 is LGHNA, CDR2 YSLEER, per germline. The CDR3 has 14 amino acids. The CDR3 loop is CASSQAYYTDTQYF. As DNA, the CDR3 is TGCGCCAGCAGCCAAGCGTACTACACAGATACGCAGTATTTT.

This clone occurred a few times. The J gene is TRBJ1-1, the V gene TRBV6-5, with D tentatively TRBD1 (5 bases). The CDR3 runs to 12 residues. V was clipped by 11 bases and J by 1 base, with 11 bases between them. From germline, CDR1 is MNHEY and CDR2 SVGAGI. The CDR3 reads CACRRANTEAFF. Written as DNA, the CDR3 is TGTGCCTGCCGCAGGGCGAACACTGAAGCTTTCTTT.

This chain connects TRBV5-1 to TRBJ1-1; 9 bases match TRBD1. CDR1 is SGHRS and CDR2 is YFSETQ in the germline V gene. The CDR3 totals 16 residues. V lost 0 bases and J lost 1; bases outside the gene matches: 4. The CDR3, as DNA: TGCGCCAGCAGCTTGGTGGGGACAGGGAGGAACACTGAAGCTTTCTTT. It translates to CASSLVGTGRNTEAFF.